The following is a T cell receptor (beta chain) sequence with its context. This sample stems from a study of blood T cell repertoires in COVID-19. In the study overall: Italy, Spain and the United States were the sources of the convalescent and acute COVID-19 samples. The analysed material was cDNA or gDNA that came from T cells, B-cell-depleted T cells, or PBMCs.

The CDR3 loop spans 17 amino acids. Germline V gene data show CDR1 as SEHNR and CDR2 as FQNEAQ (reference sequence). Trimming cost V 5 bases and J 5 bases; bases outside gene matches: 14. In the original analysis: From reference gene primer amplification, estimates of nucleated cell counts were derived. Sequencing was performed with immunoSEQ multiplex PCR; in TCRdb, only in-frame clones are kept and a portion is missing. The DNA gave D and trimming, while V, J and clone size come from that table. The sample lists about 40,000 clones, around nine tenths occurring once. The TCR comes from a woman between 65 and 79 years old with acute or convalescent COVID-19. Source material: peripheral blood. This chain connects TRBV7-9 to TRBJ2-3; TRBD1 aligns across 9 bases. The CDR3 sequence is CASSLNTPGQGGDTQYF. Written as DNA, the CDR3 is TGTGCCAGCAGCCTCAACACGCCGGGACAGGGCGGAGATACGCAGTATTTT.